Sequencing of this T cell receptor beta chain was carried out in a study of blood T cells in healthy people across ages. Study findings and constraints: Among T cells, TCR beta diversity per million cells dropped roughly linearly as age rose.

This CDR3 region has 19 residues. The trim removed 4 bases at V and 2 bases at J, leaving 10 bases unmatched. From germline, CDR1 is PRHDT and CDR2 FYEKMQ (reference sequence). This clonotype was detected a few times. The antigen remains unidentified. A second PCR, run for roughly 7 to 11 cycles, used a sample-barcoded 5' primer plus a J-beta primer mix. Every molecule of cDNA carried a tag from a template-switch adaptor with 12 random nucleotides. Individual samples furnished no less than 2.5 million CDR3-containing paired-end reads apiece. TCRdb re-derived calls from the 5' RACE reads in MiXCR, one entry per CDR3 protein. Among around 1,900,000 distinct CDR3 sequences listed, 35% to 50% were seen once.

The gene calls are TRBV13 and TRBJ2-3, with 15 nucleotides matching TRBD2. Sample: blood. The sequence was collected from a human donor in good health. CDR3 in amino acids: CASSSRTSGGESLTDTQYF. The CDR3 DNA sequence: TGTGCCAGCAGCTCGCGGACTAGCGGGGGGGAAAGTCTCACAGATACGCAGTATTTT.